The T cell receptor beta chain described here comes from a study of cytomegalovirus exposure and HLA in healthy donors. Study details: Earlier findings included some 100 million unique TCR beta sequences obtained from 150 million to 200 million T cells. Findings and caveats of the study: Indistinguishable V segments such as TRBV6-2 and TRBV6-3 were excluded.

The length of the CDR3 is 15 residues. V lost 4 bases and J lost 5; bases outside the gene matches: 6. The V gene's germline CDR1 is SGHRS and CDR2 YFSETQ. Primers for the PCR totalled 60 Vbeta and 13 Jbeta. Libraries were prepared by immunoSEQ multiplex PCR; TCRdb keeps only in-frame clonotypes and omits some of them. This sample's table has fewer than 250,000 clones. Remarks on this clone: The antigen remains unidentified.

The sequenced material came from PBMCs. V and J are TRBV5-1 and TRBJ2-5; 12 bases match TRBD1. The TCR was taken from a woman in her twenties or thirties in good health and CMV-seropositive. In DNA, the CDR3 is TGCGCCAGCAGCCTCCTGGGACAGGGGGCCGAGACCCAGTACTTC. This gives the protein CASSLLGQGAETQYF.